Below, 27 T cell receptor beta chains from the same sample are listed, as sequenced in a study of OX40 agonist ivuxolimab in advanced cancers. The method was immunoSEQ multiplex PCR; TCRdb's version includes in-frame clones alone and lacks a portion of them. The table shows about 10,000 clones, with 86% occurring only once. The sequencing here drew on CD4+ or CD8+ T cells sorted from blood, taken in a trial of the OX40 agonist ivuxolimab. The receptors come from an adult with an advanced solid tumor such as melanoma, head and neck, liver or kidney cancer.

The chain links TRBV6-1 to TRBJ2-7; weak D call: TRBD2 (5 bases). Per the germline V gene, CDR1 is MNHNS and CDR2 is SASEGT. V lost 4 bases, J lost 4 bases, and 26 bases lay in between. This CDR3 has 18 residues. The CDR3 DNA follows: TGTGCCAGCAGTGCCCCCCCGCGGGTCTCGACCTCACATTACGAGCAGTACTTC. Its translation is CASSAPPRVSTSHYEQYF.

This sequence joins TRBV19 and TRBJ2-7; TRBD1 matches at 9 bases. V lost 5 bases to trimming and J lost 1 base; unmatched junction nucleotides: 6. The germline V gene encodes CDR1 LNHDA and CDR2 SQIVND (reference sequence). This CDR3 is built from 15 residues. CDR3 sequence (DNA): TGTGCCAGTAGTTTGGGGACAGGGCTATCCTACGAGCAGTACTTC. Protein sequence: CASSLGTGLSYEQYF.

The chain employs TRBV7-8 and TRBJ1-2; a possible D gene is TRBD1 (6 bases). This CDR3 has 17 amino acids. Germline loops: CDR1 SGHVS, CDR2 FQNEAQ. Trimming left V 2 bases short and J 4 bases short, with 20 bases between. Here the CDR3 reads CASSLREGGLGVYGYTF. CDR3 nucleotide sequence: TGTGCCAGCAGCTTACGGGAAGGGGGACTCGGCGTCTATGGCTACACCTTC.

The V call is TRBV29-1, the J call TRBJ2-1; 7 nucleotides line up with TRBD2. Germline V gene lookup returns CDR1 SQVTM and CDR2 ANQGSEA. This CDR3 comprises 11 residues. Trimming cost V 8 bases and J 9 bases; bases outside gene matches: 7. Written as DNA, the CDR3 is TGCAGCTTCACACTAGCGCCTGAGCAGTTCTTC. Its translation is CSFTLAPEQFF.

As DNA, the CDR3 is TGTGCCAGCAGATGGGACTACCAAGAGACCCAGTACTTC. The encoded protein is CASRWDYQETQYF. The rearrangement joins TRBV7-9 to TRBJ2-5; maybe TRBD2 (6 bases). The CDR3 runs 13 residues. Germline CDR1 reads SEHNR; CDR2 reads FQNEAQ (reference sequence). Trimming stripped 6 bases from V and 0 bases from J, with 8 bases between.

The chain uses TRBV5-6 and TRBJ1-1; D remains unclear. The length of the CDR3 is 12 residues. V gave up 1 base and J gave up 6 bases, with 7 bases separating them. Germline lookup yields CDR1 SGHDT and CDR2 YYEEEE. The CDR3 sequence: CASSLQTPEAFF. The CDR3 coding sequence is TGTGCCAGCAGCTTGCAGACTCCTGAAGCTTTCTTT.

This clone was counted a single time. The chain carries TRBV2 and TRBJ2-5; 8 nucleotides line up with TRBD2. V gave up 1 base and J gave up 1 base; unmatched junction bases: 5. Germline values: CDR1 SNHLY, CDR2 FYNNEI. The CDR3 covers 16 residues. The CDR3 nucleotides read TGTGCCAGCAGTGAAGGGACTAGCTCCCTCCAAGAGACCCAGTACTTC. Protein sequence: CASSEGTSSLQETQYF. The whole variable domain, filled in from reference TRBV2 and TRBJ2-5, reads EPEVTQTPSHQVTQMGQEVILRCVPISNHLYFYWYRQILGQKVEFLVSFYNNEISEKSEIFDDQFSVERPDGSNFTLKIRSTKLEDSAMYFCASSEGTSSLQETQYFGPGTRLLVL.

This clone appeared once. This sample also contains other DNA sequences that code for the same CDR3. CDR3 DNA sequence: TGTGCCAGCAGCCCCGGAGGCTCTGGAAACACCATATATTTT. This codes for CASSPGGSGNTIYF. This rearrangement joins TRBV5-4 to TRBJ1-3; D is undetermined. V dropped 4 bases and J dropped 0 bases, with 8 bases sitting between them. The germline gives CDR1 SGHNT, CDR2 YYREEE (reference sequence). The CDR3 consists of 14 residues.

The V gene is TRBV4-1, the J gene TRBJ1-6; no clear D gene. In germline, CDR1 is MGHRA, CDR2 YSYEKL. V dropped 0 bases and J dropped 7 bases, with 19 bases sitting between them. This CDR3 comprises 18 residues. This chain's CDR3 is CASSQEMTSYIENSPLHF. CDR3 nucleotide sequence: TGCGCCAGCAGCCAAGAAATGACCAGTTACATCGAGAATTCACCCCTCCACTTT.

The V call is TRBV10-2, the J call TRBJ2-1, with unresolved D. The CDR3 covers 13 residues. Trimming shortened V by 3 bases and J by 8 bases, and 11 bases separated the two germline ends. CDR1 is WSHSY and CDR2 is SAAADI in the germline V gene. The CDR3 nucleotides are TGCGCCAGCAGTGATGGTCTGATGTATGAGCAGTTCTTC. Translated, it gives CASSDGLMYEQFF.

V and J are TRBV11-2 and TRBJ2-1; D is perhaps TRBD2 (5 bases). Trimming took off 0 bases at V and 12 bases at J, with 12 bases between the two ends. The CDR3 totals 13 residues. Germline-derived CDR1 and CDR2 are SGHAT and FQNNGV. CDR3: CASSLDGGGGQFF. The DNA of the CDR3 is TGTGCCAGCAGCTTAGATGGAGGAGGTGGGCAGTTCTTC.

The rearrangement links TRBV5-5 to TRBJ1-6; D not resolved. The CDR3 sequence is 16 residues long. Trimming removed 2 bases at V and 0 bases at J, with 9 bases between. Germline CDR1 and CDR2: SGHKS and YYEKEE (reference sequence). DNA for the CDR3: TGTGCCAGCAGCTTTCGGGAGCACTCCTATAATTCACCCCTCCACTTT. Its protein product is CASSFREHSYNSPLHF.

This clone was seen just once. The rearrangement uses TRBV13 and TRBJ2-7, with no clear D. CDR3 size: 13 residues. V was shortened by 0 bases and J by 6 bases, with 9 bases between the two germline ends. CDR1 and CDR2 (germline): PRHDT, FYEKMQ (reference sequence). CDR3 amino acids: CASSLGRYGEQYF. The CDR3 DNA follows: TGTGCCAGCAGCTTAGGCCGATACGGCGAGCAGTACTTC. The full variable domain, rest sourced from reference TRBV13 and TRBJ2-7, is AAGVIQSPRHLIKEKRETATLKCYPIPRHDTVYWYQQGPGQDPQFLISFYEKMQSDKGSIPDRFSAQQFSDYHSELNMSSLELGDSALYFCASSLGRYGEQYFGPGTRLTVT.

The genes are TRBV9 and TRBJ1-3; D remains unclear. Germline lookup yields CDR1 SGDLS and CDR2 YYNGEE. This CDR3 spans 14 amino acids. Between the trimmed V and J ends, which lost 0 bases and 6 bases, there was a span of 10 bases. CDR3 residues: CASSVGQIANTIYF. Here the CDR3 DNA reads TGTGCCAGCAGCGTAGGGCAGATAGCAAACACCATATATTTT.

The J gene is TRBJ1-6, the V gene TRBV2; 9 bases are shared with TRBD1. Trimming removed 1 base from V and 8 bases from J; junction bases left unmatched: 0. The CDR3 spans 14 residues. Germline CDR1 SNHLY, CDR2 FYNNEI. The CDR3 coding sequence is TGTGCCAGCAGTGAAGGACAGGGGGATTCACCCCTCCACTTT. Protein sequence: CASSEGQGDSPLHF.

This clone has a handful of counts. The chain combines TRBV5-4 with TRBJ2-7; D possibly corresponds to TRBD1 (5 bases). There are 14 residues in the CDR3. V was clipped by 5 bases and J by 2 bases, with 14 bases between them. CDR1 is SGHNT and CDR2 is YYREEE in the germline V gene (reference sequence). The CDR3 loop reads CASRGHPGTYEQYF. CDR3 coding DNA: TGTGCCAGCAGAGGACACCCTGGGACCTACGAGCAGTACTTC.

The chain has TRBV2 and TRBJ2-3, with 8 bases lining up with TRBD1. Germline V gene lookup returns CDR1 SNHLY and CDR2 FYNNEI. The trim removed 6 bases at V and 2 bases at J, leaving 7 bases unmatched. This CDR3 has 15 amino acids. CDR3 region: CASRAGTGNTDTQYF. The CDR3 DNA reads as TGTGCCAGCAGAGCCGGGACAGGAAACACAGATACGCAGTATTTT.

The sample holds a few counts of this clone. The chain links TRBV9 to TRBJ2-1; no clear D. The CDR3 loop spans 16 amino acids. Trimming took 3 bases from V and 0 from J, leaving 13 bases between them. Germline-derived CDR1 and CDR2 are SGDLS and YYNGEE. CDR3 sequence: CASSEDPASSYNEQFF. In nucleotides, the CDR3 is TGTGCCAGCAGCGAGGACCCGGCGAGCTCCTACAATGAGCAGTTCTTC.

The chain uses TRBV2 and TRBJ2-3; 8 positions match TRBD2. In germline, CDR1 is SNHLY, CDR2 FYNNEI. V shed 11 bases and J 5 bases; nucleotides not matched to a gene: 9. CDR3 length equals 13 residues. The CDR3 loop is CASAAGVVDTQYF. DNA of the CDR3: TGTGCCTCCGCAGCGGGGGTGGTAGATACGCAGTATTTT.

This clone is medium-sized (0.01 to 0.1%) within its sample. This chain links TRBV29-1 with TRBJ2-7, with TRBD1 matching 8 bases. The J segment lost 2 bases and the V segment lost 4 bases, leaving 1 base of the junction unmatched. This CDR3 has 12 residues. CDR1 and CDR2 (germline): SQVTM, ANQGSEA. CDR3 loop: CSVGTGTYEQYF. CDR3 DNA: TGCAGCGTTGGGACAGGGACCTACGAGCAGTACTTC.

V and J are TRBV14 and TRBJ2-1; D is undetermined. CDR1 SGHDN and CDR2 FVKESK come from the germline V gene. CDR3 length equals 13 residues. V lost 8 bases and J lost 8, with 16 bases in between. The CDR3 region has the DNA TGTGCCAGCCGGGCCTTGAAGGTCCATGAGCAGTTCTTC. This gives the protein CASRALKVHEQFF. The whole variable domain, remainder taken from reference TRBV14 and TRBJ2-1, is EAGVTQFPSHSVIEKGQTVTLRCDPISGHDNLYWYRRVMGKEIKFLLHFVKESKQDESGMPNNRFLAERTGGTYSTLKVQPAELEDSGVYFCASRALKVHEQFFGPGTRLTVL.

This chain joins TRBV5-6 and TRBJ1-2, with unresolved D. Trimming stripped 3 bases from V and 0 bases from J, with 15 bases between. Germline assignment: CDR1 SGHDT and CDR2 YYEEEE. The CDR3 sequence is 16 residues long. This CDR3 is CASSSTTETTNYGYTF. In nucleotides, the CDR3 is TGTGCCAGCAGCTCCACGACGGAGACAACTAACTATGGCTACACCTTC. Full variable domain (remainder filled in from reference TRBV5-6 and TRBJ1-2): DAGVTQSPTHLIKTRGQQVTLRCSPKSGHDTVSWYQQALGQGPQFIFQYYEEEERQRGNFPDRFSGHQFPNYSSELNVNALLLGDSALYLCASSSTTETTNYGYTFGSGTRLTVV.

CDR3 loop: CASSLRGLGGEQYF. CDR3 in DNA: TGCGCCAGCAGTTTGCGGGGCTTGGGGGGCGAGCAGTACTTC. The V call is TRBV4-1, the J call TRBJ2-7; tentative D call: TRBD2 (6 bases). Germline assignment: CDR1 MGHRA and CDR2 YSYEKL. V lost 6 bases to trimming and J lost 6 bases, with 18 bases between them. The CDR3 contains 14 residues.

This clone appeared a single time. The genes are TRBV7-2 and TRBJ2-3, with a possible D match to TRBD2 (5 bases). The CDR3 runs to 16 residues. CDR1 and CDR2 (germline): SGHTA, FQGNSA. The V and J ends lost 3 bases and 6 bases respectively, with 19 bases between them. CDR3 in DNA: TGTGCCAGCAGCTTGGGCCCCGCGGGCCAGCGGGATACGCAGTATTTT. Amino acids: CASSLGPAGQRDTQYF.

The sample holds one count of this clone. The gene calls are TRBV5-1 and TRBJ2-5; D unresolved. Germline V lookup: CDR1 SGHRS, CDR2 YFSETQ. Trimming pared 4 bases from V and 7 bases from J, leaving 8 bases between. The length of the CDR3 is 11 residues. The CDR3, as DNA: TGCGCCAGCAGCACTAATGGGACCCAGTACTTC. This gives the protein CASSTNGTQYF. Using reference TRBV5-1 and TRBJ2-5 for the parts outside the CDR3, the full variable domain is KAGVTQTPRYLIKTRGQQVTLSCSPISGHRSVSWYQQTPGQGLQFLFEYFSETQRNKGNFPGRFSGRQFSNSRSEMNVSTLELGDSALYLCASSTNGTQYFGPGTRLLVL.

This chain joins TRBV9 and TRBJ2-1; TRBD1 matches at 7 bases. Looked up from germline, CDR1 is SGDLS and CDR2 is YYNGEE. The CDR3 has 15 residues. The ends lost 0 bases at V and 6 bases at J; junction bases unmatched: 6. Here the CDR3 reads CASSVGGGLGNEQFF. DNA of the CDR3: TGTGCCAGCAGCGTAGGAGGGGGCCTGGGCAATGAGCAGTTCTTC.

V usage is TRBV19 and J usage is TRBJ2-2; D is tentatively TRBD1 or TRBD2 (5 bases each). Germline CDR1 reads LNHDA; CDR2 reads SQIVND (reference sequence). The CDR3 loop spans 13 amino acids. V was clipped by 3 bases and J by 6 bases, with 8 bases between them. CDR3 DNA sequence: TGTGCCAGTAGTATTGGGGGTTCCGGGGAGCTGTTTTTT. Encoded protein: CASSIGGSGELFF.